These T cell receptor beta chains were read from a single sample in a study of cytomegalovirus exposure and HLA in healthy donors. TCRdb's copy holds only in-frame clones and misses some; the assay was immunoSEQ multiplex PCR. The sample contains 150,000 to 200,000 clones, approximately 86% of which appear only once. Sequencing was performed on PBMCs. The source is a man in his thirties or forties in good health and CMV-seropositive. Both conserved end residues are part of each CDR3. D genes are given only for firm matches. Clone sizes are given selectively: once, few, many, or a class where the clone is expanded.

TRBV27	TRBJ2-5	TRBD1	.	CASSLWGQGFQETQYF	TGTGCCAGCAGTTTATGGGGACAGGGGTTCCAAGAGACCCAGTACTTC
TRBV4-2	TRBJ1-5	TRBD1	.	CASSQDGTGASNQPQHF	TGTGCCAGCAGCCAAGATGGTACAGGGGCTAGCAATCAGCCCCAGCATTTT
TRBV25-1	TRBJ1-4	.	.	CASSDGGAGKKLFF	TGTGCCAGCAGTGATGGCGGGGCCGGCAAAAAACTGTTTTTT
TRBV7-2	TRBJ2-5	TRBD1	.	CASSLDWTGGLETQYF	TGTGCCAGCAGCTTAGATTGGACAGGGGGCTTGGAGACCCAGTACTTC
TRBV10-2	TRBJ1-5	.	.	CASLQGFYSNQPQHF	TGCGCCAGCCTACAGGGTTTTTATAGCAATCAGCCCCAGCATTTT
TRBV5-1	TRBJ1-2	TRBD1	.	CASSLVGGNYGYTF	TGCGCCAGCAGCTTGGTAGGGGGCAACTATGGCTACACCTTC
TRBV18	TRBJ2-7	.	.	CASSPGDTTYEQYF	TGTGCCAGCTCACCCGGGGACACAACCTACGAGCAGTACTTC
TRBV29-1	TRBJ2-5	.	.	CSATGGGETQYF	TGCAGTGCCACGGGGGGCGGAGAGACCCAGTACTTC
TRBV11-1	TRBJ1-2	TRBD1	.	CASSQDRGDYGYTF	TGTGCCAGCAGCCAGGACAGGGGTGACTATGGCTACACCTTC
TRBV7-3	TRBJ1-1	.	.	CASSPYHGGNTEAFF	TGTGCCAGCAGCCCATACCACGGCGGAAACACTGAAGCTTTCTTT
TRBV6-5	TRBJ1-1	.	.	CASSWGDRLNTEAFF	TGTGCCAGCAGTTGGGGAGACAGGCTGAACACTGAAGCTTTCTTT
TRBV18	TRBJ2-3	.	once	CASSPPERVGTDTQYF	TGTGCCAGCTCACCACCGGAGCGGGTGGGCACAGATACGCAGTATTTT